This paragraph reports one T cell receptor (beta chain). No antigen is known for it. The data belong to a study of cytomegalovirus exposure and HLA in healthy donors. General study findings and limits: In a later analysis, HLA-associated TCR beta chains were more clonally expanded than equally common others.

The PCR ran on 60 Vbeta and 13 Jbeta primers. Generated by immunoSEQ multiplex PCR, the TCRdb table keeps only in-frame clones and is missing some. The sample lists roughly 120,000 clones, around 80% occurring once. This sequence originates from a man aged 50-59 years in good health and CMV-seronegative. The sample taken for sequencing was PBMCs.

The chain's CDR3 is CASRFDRVEKLFF. CDR3 nucleotide sequence: TGTGCCAGCAGATTTGACAGGGTTGAAAAACTGTTTTTT. The chain combines TRBV7-8 with TRBJ1-4; 7 bases align to TRBD1. This CDR3 contains 13 residues. CDR1 and CDR2 from the germline V gene are SGHVS and FQNEAQ. Trimming took 6 bases from V and 7 from J; bases not matched to a gene: 5.